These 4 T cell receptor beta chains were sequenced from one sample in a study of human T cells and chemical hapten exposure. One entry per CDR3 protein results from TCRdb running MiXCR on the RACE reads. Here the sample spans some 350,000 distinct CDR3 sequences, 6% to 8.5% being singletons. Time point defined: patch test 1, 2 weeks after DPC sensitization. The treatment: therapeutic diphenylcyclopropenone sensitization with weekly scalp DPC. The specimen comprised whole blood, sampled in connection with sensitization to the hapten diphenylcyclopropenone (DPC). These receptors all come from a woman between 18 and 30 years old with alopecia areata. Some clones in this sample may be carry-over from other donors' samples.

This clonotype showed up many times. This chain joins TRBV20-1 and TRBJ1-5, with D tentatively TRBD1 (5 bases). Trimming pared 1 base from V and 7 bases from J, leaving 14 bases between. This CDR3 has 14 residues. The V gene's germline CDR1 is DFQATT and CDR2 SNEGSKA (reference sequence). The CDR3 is CSARGGQGGQPQHF. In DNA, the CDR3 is TGCAGTGCTAGAGGCGGGCAGGGCGGACAGCCCCAGCATTTT.

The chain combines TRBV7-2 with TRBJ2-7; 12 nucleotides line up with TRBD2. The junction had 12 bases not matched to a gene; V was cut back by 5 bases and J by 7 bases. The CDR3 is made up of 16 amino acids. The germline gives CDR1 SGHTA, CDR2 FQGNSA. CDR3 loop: CASSPGGLAGSREQYF. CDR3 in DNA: TGTGCCAGCAGCCCCGGGGGACTAGCGGGCTCGAGGGAGCAGTACTTC. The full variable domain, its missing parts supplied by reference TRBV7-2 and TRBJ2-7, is GAGVSQSPSNKVTEKGKDVELRCDPISGHTALYWYRQSLGQGLEFLIYFQGNSAPDKSGLPSDRFSAERTGGSVSTLTIQRTQQEDSAVYLCASSPGGLAGSREQYFGPGTRLTVT.

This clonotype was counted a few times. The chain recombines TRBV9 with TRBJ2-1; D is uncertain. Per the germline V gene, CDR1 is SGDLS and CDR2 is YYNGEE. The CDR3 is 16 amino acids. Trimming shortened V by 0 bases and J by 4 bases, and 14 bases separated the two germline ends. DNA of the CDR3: TGTGCCAGCAGCGTAGGCCAGTCACTTCAGTACAATGAGCAGTTCTTC. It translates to CASSVGQSLQYNEQFF.

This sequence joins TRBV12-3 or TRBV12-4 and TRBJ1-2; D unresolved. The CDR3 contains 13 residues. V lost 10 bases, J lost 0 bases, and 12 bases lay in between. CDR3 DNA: TGTGCCACCTGCGGGCAAGCTAACTATGGCTACACCTTC. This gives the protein CATCGQANYGYTF.